The sequence of this T cell receptor beta chain was determined in a study of PD-1 blockade in classical Hodgkin lymphoma. About the research overall: On a schedule of every 2 weeks, patients received nivolumab 3 mg/kg intravenously.

Study observations and caveats: For complete responders, baseline diversity was comparable to that of newly diagnosed patients. Compared with baseline, CD4+ but not CD8+ TCR diversity had risen significantly by C4D1. Excluded were patients who started nivolumab under 1 year after ASCT, a group that had lower diversity.

The CDR3 is 15 residues long. In germline, CDR1 is LNHDA, CDR2 SQIVND (reference sequence). Trimming removed 5 bases at V and 2 bases at J, with 12 bases between. Time point given: cycle 4 day 1 (C4D1), after more than 5 weeks of nivolumab. All patients relapsed after autologous stem cell transplantation, and brentuximab vedotin exposure varied. Clones were read by immunoSEQ multiplex PCR, and TCRdb kept only the in-frame ones, dropping some. This table holds over 20,000 clones, 60% to 80% found once. This clone was observed a single time. Antigen specificity is unknown. This sequence was found in a human donor with classical Hodgkin lymphoma. V usage is TRBV19 and J usage is TRBJ2-2, with D perhaps TRBD2 (6 bases). The starting material was peripheral blood mononuclear cells (PBMCs), obtained before the fourth cycle of nivolumab. The CDR3 sequence: CASSPGGVNTGELFF. CDR3 nucleotides: TGTGCCAGTAGTCCCGGGGGAGTTAACACCGGGGAGCTGTTTTTT. The whole variable domain, remainder taken from reference TRBV19 and TRBJ2-2, is DGGITQSPKYLFRKEGQNVTLSCEQNLNHDAMYWYRQDPGQGLRLIYYSQIVNDFQKGDIAEGYSVSREKKESFPLTVTSAQKNPTAFYLCASSPGGVNTGELFFGEGSRLTVL.